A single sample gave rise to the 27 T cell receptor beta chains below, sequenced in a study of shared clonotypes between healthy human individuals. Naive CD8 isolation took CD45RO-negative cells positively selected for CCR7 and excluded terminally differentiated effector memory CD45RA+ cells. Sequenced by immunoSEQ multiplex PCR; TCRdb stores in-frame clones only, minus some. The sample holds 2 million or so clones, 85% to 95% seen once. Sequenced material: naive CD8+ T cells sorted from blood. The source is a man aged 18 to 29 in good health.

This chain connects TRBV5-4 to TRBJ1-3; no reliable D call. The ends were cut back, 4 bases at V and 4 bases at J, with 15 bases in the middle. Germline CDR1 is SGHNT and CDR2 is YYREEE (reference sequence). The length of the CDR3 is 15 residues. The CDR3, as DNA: TGTGCCAGCAGCGTTGACGGACTGCAAGGAAACACCATATATTTT. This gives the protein CASSVDGLQGNTIYF.

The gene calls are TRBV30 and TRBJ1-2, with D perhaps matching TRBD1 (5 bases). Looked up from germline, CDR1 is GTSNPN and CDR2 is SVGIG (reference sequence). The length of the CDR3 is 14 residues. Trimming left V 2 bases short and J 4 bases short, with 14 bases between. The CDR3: CAWSWGRVAYGYTF. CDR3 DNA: TGTGCCTGGAGTTGGGGGAGAGTGGCCTATGGCTACACCTTC.

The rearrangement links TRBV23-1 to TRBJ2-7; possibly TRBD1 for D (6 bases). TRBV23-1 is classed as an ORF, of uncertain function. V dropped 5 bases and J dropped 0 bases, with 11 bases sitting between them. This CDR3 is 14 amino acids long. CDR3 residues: CASSRQADSYEQYF. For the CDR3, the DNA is TGCGCCAGCAGTAGACAGGCCGACTCCTACGAGCAGTACTTC.

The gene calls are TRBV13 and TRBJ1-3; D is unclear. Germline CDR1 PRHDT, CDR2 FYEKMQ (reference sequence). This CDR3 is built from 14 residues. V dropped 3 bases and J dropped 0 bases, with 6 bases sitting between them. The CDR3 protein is CASSFQDSGNTIYF. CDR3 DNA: TGTGCCAGCAGCTTTCAGGACTCTGGAAACACCATATATTTT.

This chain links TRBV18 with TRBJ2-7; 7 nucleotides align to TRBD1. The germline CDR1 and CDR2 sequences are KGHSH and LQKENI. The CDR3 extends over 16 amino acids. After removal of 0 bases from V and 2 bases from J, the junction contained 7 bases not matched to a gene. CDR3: CASSPPRGREPYEQYF. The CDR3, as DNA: TGTGCCAGCTCACCACCGAGGGGGCGAGAGCCCTACGAGCAGTACTTC.

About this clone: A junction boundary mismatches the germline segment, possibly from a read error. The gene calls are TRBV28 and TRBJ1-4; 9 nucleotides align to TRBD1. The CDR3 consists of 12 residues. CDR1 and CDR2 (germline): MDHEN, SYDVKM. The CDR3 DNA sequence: TGTGCCAGCAGAGACCCCGGGGACAGGGAACTTTTT. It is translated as CASRDPGDRELF.

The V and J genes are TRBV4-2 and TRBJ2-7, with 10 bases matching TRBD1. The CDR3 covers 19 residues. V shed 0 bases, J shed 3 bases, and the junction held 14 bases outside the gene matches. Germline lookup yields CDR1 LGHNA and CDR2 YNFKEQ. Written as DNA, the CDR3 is TGTGCCAGCAGCCAAGATAGTACGGATGGGGGACAGGGGATCTACGAGCAGTACTTC. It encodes CASSQDSTDGGQGIYEQYF.

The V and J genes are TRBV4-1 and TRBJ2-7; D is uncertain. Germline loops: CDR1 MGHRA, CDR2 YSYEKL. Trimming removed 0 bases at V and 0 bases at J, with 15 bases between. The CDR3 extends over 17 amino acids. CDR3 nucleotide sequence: TGCGCCAGCAGCCAAGATAAGGCAGGCTCGGTCTCCTACGAGCAGTACTTC. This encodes CASSQDKAGSVSYEQYF.

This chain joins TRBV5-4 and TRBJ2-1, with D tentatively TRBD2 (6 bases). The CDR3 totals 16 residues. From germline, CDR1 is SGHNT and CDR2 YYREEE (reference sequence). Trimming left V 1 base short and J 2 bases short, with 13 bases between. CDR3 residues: CASSLSLGGAYNEQFF. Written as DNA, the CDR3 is TGTGCCAGCAGCTTGTCACTGGGGGGAGCCTACAATGAGCAGTTCTTC.

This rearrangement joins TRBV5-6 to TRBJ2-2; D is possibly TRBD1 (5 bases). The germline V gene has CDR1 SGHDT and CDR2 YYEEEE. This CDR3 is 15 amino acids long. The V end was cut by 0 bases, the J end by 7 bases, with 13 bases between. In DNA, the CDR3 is TGTGCCAGCAGCTTGGAGACAGCCGCGATCGGGGAGCTGTTTTTT. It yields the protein CASSLETAAIGELFF.

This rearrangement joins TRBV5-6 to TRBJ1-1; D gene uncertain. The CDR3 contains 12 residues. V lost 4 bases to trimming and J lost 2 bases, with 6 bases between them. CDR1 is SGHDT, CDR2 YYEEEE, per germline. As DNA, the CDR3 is TGTGCCAGCAGCGAGGAAAACACTGAAGCTTTCTTT. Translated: CASSEENTEAFF.

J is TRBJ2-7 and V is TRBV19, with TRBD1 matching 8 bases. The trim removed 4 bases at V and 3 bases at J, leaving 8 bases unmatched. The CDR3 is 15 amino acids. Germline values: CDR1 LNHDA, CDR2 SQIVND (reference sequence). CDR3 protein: CASSNRQGSFYEQYF. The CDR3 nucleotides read TGTGCCAGTAGTAACCGACAGGGGTCCTTCTACGAGCAGTACTTC.

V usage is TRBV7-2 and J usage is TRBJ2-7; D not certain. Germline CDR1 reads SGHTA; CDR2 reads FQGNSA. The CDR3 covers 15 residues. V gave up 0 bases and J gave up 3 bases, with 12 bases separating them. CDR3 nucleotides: TGTGCCAGCAGCTTAGCTAGCTCGGTTGTCTACGAGCAGTACTTC. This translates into CASSLASSVVYEQYF.

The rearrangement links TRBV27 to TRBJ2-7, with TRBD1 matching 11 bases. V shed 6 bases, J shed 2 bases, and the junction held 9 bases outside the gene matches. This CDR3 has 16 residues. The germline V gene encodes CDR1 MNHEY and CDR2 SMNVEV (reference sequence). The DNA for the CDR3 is TGTGCCAGCAGCCCGTATACGGGACAGGGGGCCTACGAGCAGTACTTC. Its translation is CASSPYTGQGAYEQYF.

This CDR3 reads CASSHLRGRGPDPEAFF. The DNA for the CDR3 is TGCGCCAGCAGCCACCTAAGGGGTAGGGGGCCCGACCCTGAAGCTTTCTTT. V is TRBV4-3 and J is TRBJ1-1; 7 bases agree with TRBD1. This CDR3 region has 17 residues. V lost 3 bases to trimming and J lost 6 bases; unmatched junction nucleotides: 16. The germline gives CDR1 LGHNA, CDR2 YSLEER.

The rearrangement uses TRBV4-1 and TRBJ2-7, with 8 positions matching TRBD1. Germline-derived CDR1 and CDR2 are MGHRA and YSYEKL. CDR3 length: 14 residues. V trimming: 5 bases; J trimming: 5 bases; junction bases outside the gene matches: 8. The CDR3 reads CASSIDRGGNEQYF. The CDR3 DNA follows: TGCGCCAGCAGCATCGACAGGGGCGGCAACGAGCAGTACTTC.

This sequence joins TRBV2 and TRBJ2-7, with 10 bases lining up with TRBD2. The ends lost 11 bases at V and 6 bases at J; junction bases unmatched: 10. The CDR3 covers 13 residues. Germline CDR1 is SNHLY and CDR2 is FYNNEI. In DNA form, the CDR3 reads TGTGCCTCCTATCCTAGCGGGAGTCCCGAGCAGTACTTC. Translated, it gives CASYPSGSPEQYF.

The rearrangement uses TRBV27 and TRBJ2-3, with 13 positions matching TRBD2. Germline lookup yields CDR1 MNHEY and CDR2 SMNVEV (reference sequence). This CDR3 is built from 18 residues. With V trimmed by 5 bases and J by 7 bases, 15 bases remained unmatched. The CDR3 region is CASSEPGTSGARANTQYF. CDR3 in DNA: TGTGCCAGCAGTGAGCCCGGGACTAGCGGGGCACGGGCAAATACGCAGTATTTT.

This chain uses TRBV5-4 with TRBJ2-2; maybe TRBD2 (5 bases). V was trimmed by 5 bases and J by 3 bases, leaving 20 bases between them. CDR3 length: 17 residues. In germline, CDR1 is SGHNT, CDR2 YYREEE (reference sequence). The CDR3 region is CASSPPEGMADTGELFF. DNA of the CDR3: TGTGCCAGCAGTCCCCCCGAGGGCATGGCGGACACCGGGGAGCTGTTTTTT.

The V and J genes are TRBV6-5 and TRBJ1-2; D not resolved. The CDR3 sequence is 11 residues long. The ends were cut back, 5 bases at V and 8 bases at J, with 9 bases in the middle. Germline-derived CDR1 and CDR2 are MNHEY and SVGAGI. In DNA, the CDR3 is TGTGCCAGCAGTAGCCTCGGCGGCTACACCTTC. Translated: CASSSLGGYTF.

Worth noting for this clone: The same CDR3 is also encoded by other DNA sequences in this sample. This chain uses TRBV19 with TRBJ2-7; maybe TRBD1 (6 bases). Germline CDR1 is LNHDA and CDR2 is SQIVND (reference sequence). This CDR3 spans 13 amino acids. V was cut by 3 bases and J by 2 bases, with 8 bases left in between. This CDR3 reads CASSIGTTYEQYF. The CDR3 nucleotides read TGTGCCAGTAGTATTGGGACAACCTACGAGCAGTACTTC.

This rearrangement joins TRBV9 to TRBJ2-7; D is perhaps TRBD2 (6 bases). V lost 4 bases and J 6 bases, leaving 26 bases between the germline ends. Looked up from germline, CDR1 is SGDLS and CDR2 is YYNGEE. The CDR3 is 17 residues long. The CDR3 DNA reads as TGTGCCAGCAGCCCTGGGACTTCCCCTAGCAGCCCCGTCGAGCAGTACTTC. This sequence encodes CASSPGTSPSSPVEQYF. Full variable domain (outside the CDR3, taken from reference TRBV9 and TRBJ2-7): DSGVTQTPKHLITATGQRVTLRCSPRSGDLSVYWYQQSLDQGLQFLIQYYNGEERAKGNILERFSAQQFPDLHSELNLSSLELGDSALYFCASSPGTSPSSPVEQYFGPGTRLTVT.

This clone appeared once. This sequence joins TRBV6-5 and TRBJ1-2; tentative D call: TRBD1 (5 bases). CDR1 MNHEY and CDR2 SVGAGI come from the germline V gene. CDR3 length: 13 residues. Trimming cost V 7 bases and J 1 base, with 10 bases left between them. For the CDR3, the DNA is TGTGCCAGCACCCCAGGGCGTAACTATGGCTACACCTTC. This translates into CASTPGRNYGYTF.

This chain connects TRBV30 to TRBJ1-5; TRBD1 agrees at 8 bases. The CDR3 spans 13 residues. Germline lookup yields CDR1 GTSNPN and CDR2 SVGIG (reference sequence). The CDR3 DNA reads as TGTGCGTGCGACAGGGGAAGCAATCAGCCCCAGCATTTT. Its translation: CACDRGSNQPQHF. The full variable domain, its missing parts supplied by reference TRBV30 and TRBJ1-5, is SQTIHQWPATLVQPVGSPLSLECTVEGTSNPNLYWYRQAAGRGLQLLFYSVGIGQISSEVPQNLSASRPQDRQFILSSKKLLLSDSGFYLCACDRGSNQPQHFGDGTRLSIL.

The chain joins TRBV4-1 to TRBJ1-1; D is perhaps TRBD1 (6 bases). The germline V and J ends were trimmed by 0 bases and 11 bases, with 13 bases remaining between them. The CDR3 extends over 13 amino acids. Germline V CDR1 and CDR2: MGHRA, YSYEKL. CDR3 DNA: TGCGCCAGCAGCCAAGATAGGGGGGATGGCGCTTTCTTT. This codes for CASSQDRGDGAFF.

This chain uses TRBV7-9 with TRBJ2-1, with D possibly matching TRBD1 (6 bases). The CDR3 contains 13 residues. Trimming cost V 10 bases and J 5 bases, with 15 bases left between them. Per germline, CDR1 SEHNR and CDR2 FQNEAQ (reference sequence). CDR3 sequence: CATAPDRNNEQFF. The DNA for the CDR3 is TGTGCCACCGCCCCGGACAGAAACAATGAGCAGTTCTTC.

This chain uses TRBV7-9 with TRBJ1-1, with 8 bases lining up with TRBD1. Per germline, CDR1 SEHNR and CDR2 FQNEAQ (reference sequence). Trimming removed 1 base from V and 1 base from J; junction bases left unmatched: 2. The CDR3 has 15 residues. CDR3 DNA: TGTGCCAGCAGCTTAGATGGACAGGGGAACACTGAAGCTTTCTTT. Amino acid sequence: CASSLDGQGNTEAFF.